A selection of T cell receptor beta chains follows, all from one sample in a study of shared clonotypes between healthy human individuals. The data were produced by immunoSEQ multiplex PCR, yet TCRdb's version contains in-frame clones alone and is incomplete. The sample shows under 300,000 clones, 50% to 80% of them seen only once. Sample: memory CD4+ T cells sorted from blood. The receptors originated from a man aged 30-40 years in good health. Both conserved end residues are part of each CDR3. A D gene is named only where the DNA matches it firmly. The listing skips clone size in some rows; elsewhere it reads once, few, many or a size class.

14	TRBV6-1	TRBD1	TRBJ2-7	-	TGTGCCAGCAGTGAGGGAACAGGGGGTTACGAGCAGTACTTC	CASSEGTGGYEQYF
14	TRBV10-1	-	TRBJ2-1	-	TGCGCCAGCAGTAGGGACGGGCTCGGGGGAGAGCAGTTCTTC	CASSRDGLGGEQFF
14	TRBV2	TRBD2	TRBJ2-3	-	TGTGCCAGCAGTGTCGATCGGGCGGGAGGTACGCAGTATTTT	CASSVDRAGGTQYF
16	TRBV28	TRBD1	TRBJ1-4	-	TGTGCCAGCAGTTCTCAAGGGGACAGGGGGAGAGAAAAACTGTTTTTT	CASSSQGDRGREKLFF
13	TRBV7-2	TRBD1	TRBJ2-5	few	TGTGCCAGCAGCCCCAGGGGGCAGCAGACCCAGTACTTC	CASSPRGQQTQYF
13	TRBV10-3	TRBD2	TRBJ2-7	-	TGTGCCATCTGGGCTAGCGGGAATTACGAGCAGTACTTC	CAIWASGNYEQYF
14	TRBV5-1	-	TRBJ2-7	-	TGCGCCAGCAGCTCCCCCCCGGCAGTCTACGAGCAGTACTTC	CASSSPPAVYEQYF
15	TRBV7-2	TRBD2	TRBJ2-7	-	TGTGCCAGCAGCTTAGGACTAGCGGGAGTGGTCGAGCAGTACTTC	CASSLGLAGVVEQYF
16	TRBV11-2	-	TRBJ2-7	few	TGTGCCAGCATTCCCTACCCGGGACTGCAGTCCTACGAGCAGTACTTC	CASIPYPGLQSYEQYF
14	TRBV7-9	-	TRBJ1-1	-	TGTGCCAGCAGCTTAGAAGCGGGAGGGACTGAAGCTTTCTTT	CASSLEAGGTEAFF
19	TRBV15	TRBD2	TRBJ2-3	-	TGTGCCACCAGCAGAGATAAAGTGATAGCGACTAGCGGGAGAGATACGCAGTATTTT	CATSRDKVIATSGRDTQYF
12	TRBV14	-	TRBJ2-5	-	TGTGCCAGCAGCCAGGGTGCTATGACCCAGTACTTC	CASSQGAMTQYF
17	TRBV5-4	TRBD1	TRBJ2-3	-	TGTGCCAGCAGTCCAGGGGGTTCTCATATTAGCACAGATACGCAGTATTTT	CASSPGGSHISTDTQYF
16	TRBV28	TRBD1	TRBJ2-3	-	TGTGCCAGCAGGGACGACAGGGGTTTGGGTGCAGATACGCAGTATTTT	CASRDDRGLGADTQYF
13	TRBV6-5	-	TRBJ1-5	-	TGTGCCAGCAGTTTCGACCCAAATCAGCCCCAGCATTTT	CASSFDPNQPQHF
14	TRBV6-4	-	TRBJ2-3	-	TGTGCCAGCAGTAGTTTGACCGACCCCGATACGCAGTATTTT	CASSSLTDPDTQYF
16	TRBV30	-	TRBJ2-2	-	TGTGCCTGGACGACGTATGGGCTTACGAACACCGGGGAGCTGTTTTTT	CAWTTYGLTNTGELFF
13	TRBV10-1	-	TRBJ2-3	few	TGCGCCAGCAGTGACGGGGGAACAGATACGCAGTATTTT	CASSDGGTDTQYF
18	TRBV10-3	TRBD1	TRBJ2-1	-	TGTGCCATCAGTCGGGACAGGGGAAGAGGGAATCTTTACAATGAGCAGTTCTTC	CAISRDRGRGNLYNEQFF
15	TRBV6-5	-	TRBJ1-4	-	TGTGCCAGCAGTTACTCGAGGGGCGGGTATGAAAAACTGTTTTTT	CASSYSRGGYEKLFF
14	TRBV5-5	TRBD1	TRBJ1-1	-	TGTGCCAGCAAATTCGGACAGGGCAACACTGAAGCTTTCTTT	CASKFGQGNTEAFF
15	TRBV18	TRBD2	TRBJ2-3	-	TGTGCCAGCTCACCACTTGGACTAGCAACAGATACGCAGTATTTT	CASSPLGLATDTQYF
16	TRBV5-5	TRBD2	TRBJ2-1	-	TGTGCCAGCAGCTCCATAGCGGGAGCCCCCGGGACGGAGCAGTTCTTC	CASSSIAGAPGTEQFF
15	TRBV11-2	TRBD2	TRBJ2-7	few	TGTGCCAGCAGCCGAGAGGGACTAGCGAGTTACGAGCAGTACTTC	CASSREGLASYEQYF
11	TRBV20-1	-	TRBJ2-1	few	TGCAGTGCTAGATCGCTACCGTTACCGTTCTTC	CSARSLPLPFF
14	TRBV11-2	TRBD1	TRBJ2-1	-	TGTGCCAGCAGGTCGGGACAGGACTACAATGAGCAGTTCTTC	CASRSGQDYNEQFF
15	TRBV10-3	-	TRBJ1-2	few	TGTGCCATCAGTGAGCCCAGGAACGCCCACTATGGCTACACCTTC	CAISEPRNAHYGYTF
15	TRBV5-1	TRBD2	TRBJ2-7	once	TGCGCCAGCAGCAACCGACTAGCGACGGAAAGCGAGCAGTACTTC	CASSNRLATESEQYF
20	TRBV23-1	-	TRBJ2-7	many	TGCGCCAGCAGTCCCCCCGGAGTAGAAGGGGGGTCATCGTTAGACTACGAGCAGTACTTC	CASSPPGVEGGSSLDYEQYF
15	TRBV7-2	TRBD2	TRBJ2-1	-	TGTGCCAGCAGCTTAATGATAGCGGGGAACAATGAGCAGTTCTTC	CASSLMIAGNNEQFF
16	TRBV5-6	TRBD1	TRBJ1-4	-	TGTGCCAGCAGCCGGGGAGGGGACAGCACTAATGAAAAACTGTTTTTT	CASSRGGDSTNEKLFF
16	TRBV15	-	TRBJ2-5	-	TGTGCCACCAGCAGAGATACTCGGGGGTACCCCAAAAGCCAGTACTTC	CATSRDTRGYPKSQYF
13	TRBV11-2	-	TRBJ1-1	-	TGTGCCAGCAGCTTAGAAGGGTTCGCTGAAGCTTTCTTT	CASSLEGFAEAFF
13	TRBV14	-	TRBJ2-7	-	TGTGCCAGCAGCCAGGCCGTCGTTTACGAGCAGTACTTC	CASSQAVVYEQYF
13	TRBV10-2	-	TRBJ1-1	-	TGCGCCAGCAGTGGAGGGACGAACACTGAAGCTTTCTTT	CASSGGTNTEAFF
15	TRBV5-6	-	TRBJ2-3	-	TGTGCCAGCAGCCCCCAGCGGGTTAGCACAGATACGCAGTATTTT	CASSPQRVSTDTQYF
13	TRBV7-2	-	TRBJ2-7	-	TGTGCCAGCAGCGCAGGCAGGGTCCACGAGCAGTACTTC	CASSAGRVHEQYF
16	TRBV9	TRBD1	TRBJ2-2	-	TGTGCCAGCAGCCCCCCCTTACAGGGGTCAACCGGGGAGCTGTTTTTT	CASSPPLQGSTGELFF
16	TRBV5-5	-	TRBJ1-4	-	TGTGCCAGCAGCTTGGCGCCACAGGGCCTTAATGAAAAACTGTTTTTT	CASSLAPQGLNEKLFF
14	TRBV7-8	-	TRBJ2-1	-	TGTGCCAGCACAGAGACGGGGATATACAATGAGCAGTTCTTC	CASTETGIYNEQFF
14	TRBV5-6	-	TRBJ2-5	-	TGTGCCAGCAGCTTGACCGGGGCACAAGAGACCCAGTACTTC	CASSLTGAQETQYF
14	TRBV5-1	TRBD1	TRBJ2-4	-	TGCGCCAGCAGCTTGGCAGGGGGTAAAAACATTCAGTACTTC	CASSLAGGKNIQYF
14	TRBV6-5	-	TRBJ1-2	few	TGTGCCAGCAGGAGACAGAGCGGCAACTATGGCTACACCTTC	CASRRQSGNYGYTF
14	TRBV5-4	-	TRBJ2-1	-	TGTGCCAGCAGCCCACAGGGCCGGAACAATGAGCAGTTCTTC	CASSPQGRNNEQFF
11	TRBV20-1	-	TRBJ2-5	-	TGCAGTGCTAGACTGGGAGAGACCCAGTACTTC	CSARLGETQYF
14	TRBV28	-	TRBJ1-5	-	TGTGCCACCTGGACACTAAATAGCAATCAGCCCCAGCATTTT	CATWTLNSNQPQHF
13	TRBV11-3	-	TRBJ2-1	-	TGTGCCAGCAGCCCCGTGGGCCTCAATGAGCAGTTCTTC	CASSPVGLNEQFF
13	TRBV5-6	-	TRBJ1-2	-	TGTGCCAGCAGCAAAACAGGATTCTTTGGCTACACCTTC	CASSKTGFFGYTF
14	TRBV5-1	TRBD1	TRBJ1-2	-	TGCGCCAGCAGCTATCGACAGGGGGCCGATGGCTACACCTTC	CASSYRQGADGYTF
18	TRBV11-2	TRBD1	TRBJ2-7	-	TGTGCCAGCAGCTTAGGTGGGGGACCGGGACAGGGAATCTACGAGCAGTACTTC	CASSLGGGPGQGIYEQYF
16	TRBV4-3	-	TRBJ2-7	-	TGCGCCAGCAGCCAAGAGTGGCGGCAGACTAGAGACGAGCAGTACTTC	CASSQEWRQTRDEQYF